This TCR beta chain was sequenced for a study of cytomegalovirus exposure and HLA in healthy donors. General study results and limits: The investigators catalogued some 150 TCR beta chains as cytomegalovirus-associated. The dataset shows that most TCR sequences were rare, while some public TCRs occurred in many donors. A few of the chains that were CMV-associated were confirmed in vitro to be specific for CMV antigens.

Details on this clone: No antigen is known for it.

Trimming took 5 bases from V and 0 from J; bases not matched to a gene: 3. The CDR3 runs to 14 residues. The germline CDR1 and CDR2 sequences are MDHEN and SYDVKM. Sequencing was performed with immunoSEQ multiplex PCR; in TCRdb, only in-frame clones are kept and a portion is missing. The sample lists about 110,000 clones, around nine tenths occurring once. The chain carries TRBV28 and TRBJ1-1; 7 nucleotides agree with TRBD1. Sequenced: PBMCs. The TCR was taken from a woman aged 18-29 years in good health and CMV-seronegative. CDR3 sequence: CASSRDSLNTEAFF. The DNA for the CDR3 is TGTGCCAGCAGTCGGGACAGCCTGAACACTGAAGCTTTCTTT.